The source of this T cell receptor beta chain is a study of control samples from healthy donors and cancer patients. Germline V CDR1 and CDR2: LGHDT, YNNKEL (reference sequence). Losses at the gene ends were 6 bases for V and 4 bases for J; bases not matched to a gene: 8. This CDR3 is 15 amino acids long. Generated by immunoSEQ multiplex PCR, the TCRdb table keeps only in-frame clones and is missing some. This sample has 150,000 or so clones; approximately 92% occur once, and the top ten carry roughly 2.6%. The chain couples TRBV3-1 (or the pseudogene TRBV3-2) to TRBJ2-1; 8 bases are shared with TRBD2. The sequencing input was blood. The receptor comes from a man aged 35 to 55 in good health. CDR3: CASSPSSGGYNEQFF. The CDR3, as DNA: TGTGCCAGCAGTCCCAGCTCGGGGGGGTACAATGAGCAGTTCTTC.